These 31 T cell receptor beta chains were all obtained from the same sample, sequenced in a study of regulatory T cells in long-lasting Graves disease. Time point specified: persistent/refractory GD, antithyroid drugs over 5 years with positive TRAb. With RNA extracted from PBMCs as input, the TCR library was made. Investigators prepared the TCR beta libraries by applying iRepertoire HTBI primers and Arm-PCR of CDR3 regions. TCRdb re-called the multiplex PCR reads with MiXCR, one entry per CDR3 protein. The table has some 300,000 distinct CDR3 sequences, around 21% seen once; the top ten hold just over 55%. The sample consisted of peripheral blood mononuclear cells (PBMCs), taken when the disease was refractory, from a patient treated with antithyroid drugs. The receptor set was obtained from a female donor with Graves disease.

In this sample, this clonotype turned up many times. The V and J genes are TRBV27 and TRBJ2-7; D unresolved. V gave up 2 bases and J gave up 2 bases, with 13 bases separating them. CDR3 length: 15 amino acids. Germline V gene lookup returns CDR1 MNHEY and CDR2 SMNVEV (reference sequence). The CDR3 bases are TGTGCCAGCAGTTTAGTTGTGGGCCGTCCCTACGAGCAGTACTTC. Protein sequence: CASSLVVGRPYEQYF.

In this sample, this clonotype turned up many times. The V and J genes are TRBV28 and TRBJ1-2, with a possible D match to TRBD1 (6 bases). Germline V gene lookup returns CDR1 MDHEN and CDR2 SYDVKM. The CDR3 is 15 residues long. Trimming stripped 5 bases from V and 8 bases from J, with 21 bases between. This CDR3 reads CASSPFRDTGGGYTF. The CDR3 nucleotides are TGTGCCAGCAGTCCTTTCCGGGACACCGGAGGAGGCTACACCTTC.

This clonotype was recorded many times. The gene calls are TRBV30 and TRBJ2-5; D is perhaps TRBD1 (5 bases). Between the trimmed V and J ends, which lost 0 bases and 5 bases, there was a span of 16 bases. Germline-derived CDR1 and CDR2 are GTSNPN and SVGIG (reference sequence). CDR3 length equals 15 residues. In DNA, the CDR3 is TGTGCCTGGAGTGTAGGGGCCAGGGTGGCGGAGACCCAGTACTTC. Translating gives CAWSVGARVAETQYF.

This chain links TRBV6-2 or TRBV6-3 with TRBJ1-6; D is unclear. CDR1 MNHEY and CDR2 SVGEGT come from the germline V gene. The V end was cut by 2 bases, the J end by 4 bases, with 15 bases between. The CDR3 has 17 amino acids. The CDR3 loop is CASSYGGPHGYNSPLHF. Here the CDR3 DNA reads TGTGCCAGCAGTTACGGCGGGCCTCATGGGTATAATTCACCCCTCCACTTT.

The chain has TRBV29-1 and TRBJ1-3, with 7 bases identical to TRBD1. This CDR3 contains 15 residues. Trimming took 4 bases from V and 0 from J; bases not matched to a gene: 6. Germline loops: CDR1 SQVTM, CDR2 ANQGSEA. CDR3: CSVVGTGDSGNTIYF. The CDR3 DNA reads TGCAGCGTTGTTGGAACAGGGGACTCTGGAAACACCATATATTTT.

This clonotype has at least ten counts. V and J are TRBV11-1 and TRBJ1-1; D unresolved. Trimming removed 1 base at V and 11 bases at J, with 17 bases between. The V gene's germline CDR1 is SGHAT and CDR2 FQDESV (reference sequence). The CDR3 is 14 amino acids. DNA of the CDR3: TGTGCCAGCAGCTTAGGTTGGTTGGGGAGTCCGGCTTTCTTT. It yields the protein CASSLGWLGSPAFF.

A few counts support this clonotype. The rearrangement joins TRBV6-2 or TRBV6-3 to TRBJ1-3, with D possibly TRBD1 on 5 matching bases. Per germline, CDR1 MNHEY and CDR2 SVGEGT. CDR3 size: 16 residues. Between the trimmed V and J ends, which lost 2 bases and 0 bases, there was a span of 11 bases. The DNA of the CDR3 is TGTGCCAGCAGTTACACAGGAGGGCACTCTGGAAACACCATATATTTT. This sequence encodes CASSYTGGHSGNTIYF.

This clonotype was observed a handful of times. The chain's CDR3 is CATSRARLAAYEQYF. In nucleotides, the CDR3 is TGTGCCACCAGCAGAGCCCGCCTGGCCGCCTACGAGCAGTACTTC. This chain links TRBV15 with TRBJ2-7; D unresolved. CDR1 and CDR2 from the germline V gene are LNHNV and YYDKDF (reference sequence). Trimming took 1 base from V and 2 from J, leaving 12 bases between them. The CDR3 has 15 residues.

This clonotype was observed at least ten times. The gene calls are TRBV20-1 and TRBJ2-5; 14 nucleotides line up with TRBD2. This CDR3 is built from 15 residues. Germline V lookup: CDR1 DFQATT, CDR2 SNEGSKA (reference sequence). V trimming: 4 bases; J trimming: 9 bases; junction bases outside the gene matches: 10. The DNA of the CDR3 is TGCAGTGCTACTCGACTAGCGGGAGGGCCTTTGTCCCAGTACTTC. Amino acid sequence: CSATRLAGGPLSQYF.

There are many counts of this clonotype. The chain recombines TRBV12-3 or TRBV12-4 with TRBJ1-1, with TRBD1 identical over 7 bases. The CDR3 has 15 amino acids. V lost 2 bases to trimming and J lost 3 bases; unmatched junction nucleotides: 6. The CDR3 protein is CASSLSTGPHTEAFF. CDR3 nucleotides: TGTGCCAGCAGTTTATCGACAGGGCCCCACACTGAAGCTTTCTTT.

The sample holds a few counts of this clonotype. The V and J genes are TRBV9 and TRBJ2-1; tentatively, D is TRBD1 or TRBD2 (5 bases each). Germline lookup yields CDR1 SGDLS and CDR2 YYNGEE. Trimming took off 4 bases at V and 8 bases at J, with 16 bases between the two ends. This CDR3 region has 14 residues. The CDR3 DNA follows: TGTGCCAGCAGCCCCCTTCTCGGGACCGATGAGCAGTTCTTC. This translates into CASSPLLGTDEQFF. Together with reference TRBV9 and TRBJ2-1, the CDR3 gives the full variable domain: DSGVTQTPKHLITATGQRVTLRCSPRSGDLSVYWYQQSLDQGLQFLIQYYNGEERAKGNILERFSAQQFPDLHSELNLSSLELGDSALYFCASSPLLGTDEQFFGPGTRLTVL.

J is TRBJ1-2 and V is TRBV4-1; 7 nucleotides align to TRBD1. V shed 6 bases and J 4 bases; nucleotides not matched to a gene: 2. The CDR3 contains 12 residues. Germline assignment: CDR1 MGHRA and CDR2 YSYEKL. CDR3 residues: CASRDRVYGYTF. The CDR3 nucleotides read TGCGCCAGCAGAGACAGGGTCTATGGCTACACCTTC.

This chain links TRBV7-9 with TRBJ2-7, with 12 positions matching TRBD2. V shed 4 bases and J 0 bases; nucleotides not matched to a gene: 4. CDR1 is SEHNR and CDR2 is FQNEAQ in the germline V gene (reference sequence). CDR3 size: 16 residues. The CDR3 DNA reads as TGTGCCAGCAGCTCCCGACTAGCGGGAGTCTCCTACGAGCAGTACTTC. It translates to CASSSRLAGVSYEQYF. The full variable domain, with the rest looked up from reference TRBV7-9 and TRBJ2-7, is DTGVSQNPRHKITKRGQNVTFRCDPISEHNRLYWYRQTLGQGPEFLTYFQNEAQLEKSRLLSDRFSAERPKGSFSTLEIQRTEQGDSAMYLCASSSRLAGVSYEQYFGPGTRLTVT.

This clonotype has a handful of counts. For the CDR3, the DNA is TGTGCCACCAGCGCCCGACAGGGGGCTGCTGAAGCTTTCTTT. Its protein product is CATSARQGAAEAFF. The chain has TRBV15 and TRBJ1-1; 10 bases align to TRBD1. This CDR3 is 14 amino acids long. Germline CDR1 reads LNHNV; CDR2 reads YYDKDF (reference sequence). Trimming took 5 bases from V and 6 from J; bases not matched to a gene: 6.

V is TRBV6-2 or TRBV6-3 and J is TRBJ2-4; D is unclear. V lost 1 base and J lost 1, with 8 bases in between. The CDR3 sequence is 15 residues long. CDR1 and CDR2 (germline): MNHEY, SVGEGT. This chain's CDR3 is CASSYLAQAKNIQYF. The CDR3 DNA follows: TGTGCCAGCAGTTACTTAGCCCAGGCCAAAAACATTCAGTACTTC.

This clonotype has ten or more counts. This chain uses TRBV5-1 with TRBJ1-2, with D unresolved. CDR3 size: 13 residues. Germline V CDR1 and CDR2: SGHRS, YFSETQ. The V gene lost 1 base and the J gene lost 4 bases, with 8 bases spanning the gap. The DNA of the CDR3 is TGCGCCAGCAGCTTGCACACCGGCTATGGCTACACCTTC. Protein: CASSLHTGYGYTF. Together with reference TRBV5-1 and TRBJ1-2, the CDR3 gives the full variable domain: KAGVTQTPRYLIKTRGQQVTLSCSPISGHRSVSWYQQTPGQGLQFLFEYFSETQRNKGNFPGRFSGRQFSNSRSEMNVSTLELGDSALYLCASSLHTGYGYTFGSGTRLTVV.

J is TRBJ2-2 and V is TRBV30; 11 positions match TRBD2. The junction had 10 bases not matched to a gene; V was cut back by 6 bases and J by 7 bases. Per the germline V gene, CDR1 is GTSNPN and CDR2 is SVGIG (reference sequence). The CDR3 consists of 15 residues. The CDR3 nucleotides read TGTGCCTGCCAGATAGCGGGAGGGTGGAACGGGGAGCTGTTTTTT. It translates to CACQIAGGWNGELFF.

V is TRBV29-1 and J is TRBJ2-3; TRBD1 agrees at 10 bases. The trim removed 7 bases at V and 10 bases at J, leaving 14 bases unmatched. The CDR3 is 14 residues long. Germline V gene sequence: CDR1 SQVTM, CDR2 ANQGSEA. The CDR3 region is CSARQGADYDPQYF. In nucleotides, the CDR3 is TGCAGCGCCCGACAGGGGGCGGATTATGATCCGCAGTATTTT.

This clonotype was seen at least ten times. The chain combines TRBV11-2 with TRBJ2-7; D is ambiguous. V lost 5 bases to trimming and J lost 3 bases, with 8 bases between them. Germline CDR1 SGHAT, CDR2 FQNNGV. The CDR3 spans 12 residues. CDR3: CASSPQVYEQYF. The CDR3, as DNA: TGTGCCAGCAGCCCTCAGGTCTACGAGCAGTACTTC.

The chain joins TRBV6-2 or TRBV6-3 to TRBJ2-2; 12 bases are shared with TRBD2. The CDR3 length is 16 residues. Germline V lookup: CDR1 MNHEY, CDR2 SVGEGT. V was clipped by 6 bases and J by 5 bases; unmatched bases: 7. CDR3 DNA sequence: TGTGCCAGCAGGATGGGACTAGCGGGCGCAACCGGGGAGCTGTTTTTT. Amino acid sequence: CASRMGLAGATGELFF.

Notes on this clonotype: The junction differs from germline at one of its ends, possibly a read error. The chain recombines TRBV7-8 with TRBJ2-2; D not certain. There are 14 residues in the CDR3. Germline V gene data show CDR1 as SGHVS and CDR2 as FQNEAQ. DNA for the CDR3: TGCGCCAGCAGTCTCAAGCTTAACACCGGGGAGCTGTTTTTT. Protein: CASSLKLNTGELFF.

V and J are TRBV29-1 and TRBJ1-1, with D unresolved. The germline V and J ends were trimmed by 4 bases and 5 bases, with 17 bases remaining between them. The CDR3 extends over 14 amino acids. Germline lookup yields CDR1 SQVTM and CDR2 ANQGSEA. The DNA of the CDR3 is TGCAGCGTTGTCCCTGGTCCAAAGGGTACTGAAGCTTTCTTT. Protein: CSVVPGPKGTEAFF.

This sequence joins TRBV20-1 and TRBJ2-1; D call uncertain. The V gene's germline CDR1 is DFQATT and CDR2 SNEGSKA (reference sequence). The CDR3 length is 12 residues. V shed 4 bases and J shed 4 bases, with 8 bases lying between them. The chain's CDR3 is CSATREYNEQFF. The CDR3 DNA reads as TGCAGTGCTACCCGAGAGTACAATGAGCAGTTCTTC.

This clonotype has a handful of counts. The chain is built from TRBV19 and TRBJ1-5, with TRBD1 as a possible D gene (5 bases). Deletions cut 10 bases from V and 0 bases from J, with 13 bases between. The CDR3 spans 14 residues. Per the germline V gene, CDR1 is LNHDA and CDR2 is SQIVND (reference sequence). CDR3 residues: CAKAQGYSNQPQHF. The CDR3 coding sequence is TGTGCCAAAGCCCAGGGCTATAGCAATCAGCCCCAGCATTTT.

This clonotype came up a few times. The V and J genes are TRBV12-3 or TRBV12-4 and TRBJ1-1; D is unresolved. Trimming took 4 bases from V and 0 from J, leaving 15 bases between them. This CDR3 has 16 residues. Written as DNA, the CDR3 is TGTGCCAGCAGTTCCCAGAGGTGGGGATTGAACACTGAAGCTTTCTTT. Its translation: CASSSQRWGLNTEAFF.

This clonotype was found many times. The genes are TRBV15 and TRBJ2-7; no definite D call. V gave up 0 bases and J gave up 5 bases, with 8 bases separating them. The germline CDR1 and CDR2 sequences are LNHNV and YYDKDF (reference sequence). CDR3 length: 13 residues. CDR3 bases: TGTGCCACCAGCAGAGATTTCTTCCACGAGCAGTACTTC. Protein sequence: CATSRDFFHEQYF.

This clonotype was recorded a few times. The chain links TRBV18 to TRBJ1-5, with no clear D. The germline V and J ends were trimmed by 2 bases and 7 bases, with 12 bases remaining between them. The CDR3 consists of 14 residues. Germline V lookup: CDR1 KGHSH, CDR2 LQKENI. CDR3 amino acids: CASSPTLGSQPQHF. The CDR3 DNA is TGTGCCAGCTCACCAACCTTGGGGAGCCAGCCCCAGCATTTT. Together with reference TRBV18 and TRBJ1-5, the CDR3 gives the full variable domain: NAGVMQNPRHLVRRRGQEARLRCSPMKGHSHVYWYRQLPEEGLKFMVYLQKENIIDESGMPKERFSAEFPKEGPSILRIQQVVRGDSAAYFCASSPTLGSQPQHFGDGTRLSIL.

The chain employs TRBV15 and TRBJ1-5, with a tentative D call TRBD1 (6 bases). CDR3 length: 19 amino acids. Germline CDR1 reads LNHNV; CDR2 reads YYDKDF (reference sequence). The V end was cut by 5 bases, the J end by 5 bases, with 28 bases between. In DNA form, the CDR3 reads TGTGCCACCAGCGGCGAAGGAACAGGGTCAATCCCCCTGGATCAGCCCCAGCATTTT. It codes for CATSGEGTGSIPLDQPQHF.

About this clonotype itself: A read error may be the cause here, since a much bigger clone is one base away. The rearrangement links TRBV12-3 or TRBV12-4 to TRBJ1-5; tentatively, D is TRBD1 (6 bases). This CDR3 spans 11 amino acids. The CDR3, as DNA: TGTGCCAGCAGTTTGGGGGGGGCCCAGCGTTTT. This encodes CASSLGGAQRF.

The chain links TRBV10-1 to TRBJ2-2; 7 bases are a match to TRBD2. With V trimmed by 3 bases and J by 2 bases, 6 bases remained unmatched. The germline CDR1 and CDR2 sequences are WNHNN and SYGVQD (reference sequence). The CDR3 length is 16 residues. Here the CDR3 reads CASSDFKRGNTGELFF. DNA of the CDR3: TGCGCCAGCAGTGACTTCAAGCGGGGTAACACCGGGGAGCTGTTTTTT.

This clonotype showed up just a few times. CDR3 amino acids: CASSPGRGEYNEQFF. Written as DNA, the CDR3 is TGTGCCAGCTCACCAGGGCGTGGGGAGTACAATGAGCAGTTCTTC. This chain connects TRBV18 to TRBJ2-1; TRBD2 is a possible D gene (5 bases). Trimming took off 2 bases at V and 4 bases at J, with 12 bases between the two ends. The CDR3 consists of 15 residues. Germline values: CDR1 KGHSH, CDR2 LQKENI.